A selection of T cell receptor beta chains follows, all from one sample in a study of T cell responses to AZD1222 COVID-19 vaccine. Measured with immunoSEQ multiplex PCR; TCRdb has only the in-frame clones, and not every one. The sample contains about 120,000 clones, roughly nine tenths of which appear only once. The sequencing here drew on peripheral blood, taken 28 days after the second AZD1222 dose. Receptor source: an adult who received the AZD1222 COVID-19 vaccine. Each CDR3 is given with its conserved first and last residue. Each record gives: D gene, clone size, J gene, V gene, CDR3 DNA, CDR3 protein. A D gene is named only where the DNA matches it firmly. Part of the rows lack a size; the others show once, few, many or a class for expanded clones.

D: -
size: -
J: TRBJ2-1
V: TRBV11-3
DNA: TGTGCCAGCAGCACCCGGGACATCTCCTACAATGAGCAGTTCTTC
CDR3: CASSTRDISYNEQFF

D: TRBD1
size: few
J: TRBJ1-3
V: TRBV6-4
DNA: TGTGCCAGGTTCGACAGGGGACCTGGAAACACCATATATTTT
CDR3: CARFDRGPGNTIYF

D: -
size: -
J: TRBJ2-2
V: TRBV11-3
DNA: TGTGCCAGCAGCTTGGACGGAACGAACACCGGGGAGCTGTTTTTT
CDR3: CASSLDGTNTGELFF

D: -
size: -
J: TRBJ1-6
V: TRBV28
DNA: TGTGCCAGCAGTTTACGACACCCCAATTCACCCCTCCACTTT
CDR3: CASSLRHPNSPLHF

D: -
size: -
J: TRBJ2-7
V: TRBV3-1/TRBV3-2
DNA: TGTGCCAGCAGTCGCTCTTACAGCTCCTACGAGCAGTACTTC
CDR3: CASSRSYSSYEQYF

D: TRBD1
size: few
J: TRBJ2-2
V: TRBV2
DNA: TGTGCCAGCAGTGGGCAGGGGGCCACCGGGGAGCTGTTTTTT
CDR3: CASSGQGATGELFF

D: -
size: -
J: TRBJ1-1
V: TRBV6-5
DNA: TGTGCCAGCATTACCGCCGGGACACACACTGAAGCTTTCTTT
CDR3: CASITAGTHTEAFF

D: -
size: many
J: TRBJ1-1
V: TRBV5-5
DNA: TGTGCCAGCAGCCTACCCCCTCCGGTGAACACTGAAGCTTTCTTT
CDR3: CASSLPPPVNTEAFF

D: TRBD2
size: -
J: TRBJ2-1
V: TRBV4-2
DNA: TGTGCCAGCAGCCCCAGGACTAGTGGAGTGGTGGAGCAGTTCTTC
CDR3: CASSPRTSGVVEQFF

D: -
size: -
J: TRBJ2-3
V: TRBV5-6
DNA: TGTGCCAGCAGCTTCTTCGTAGCCACAGATACGCAGTATTTT
CDR3: CASSFFVATDTQYF

D: TRBD1
size: -
J: TRBJ1-2
V: TRBV5-6
DNA: TGTGCCAGCAGCAATTGGGCCGGGACAGGGGAAGCCTTC
CDR3: CASSNWAGTGEAF

D: -
size: -
J: TRBJ2-3
V: TRBV3-1/TRBV3-2
DNA: TGTGCCAGCAGCCAAGAGGGGTCGCAAGATACGCAGTATTTT
CDR3: CASSQEGSQDTQYF

D: -
size: -
J: TRBJ1-3
V: TRBV5-6
DNA: TGTGCCAGCAGCTCCCGCTCTGGAAACACCATATATTTT
CDR3: CASSSRSGNTIYF

D: TRBD1
size: -
J: TRBJ2-4
V: TRBV5-4
DNA: TGTGCCAGCAACCGGGACAGGGGGCGAAACATTCAGTACTTC
CDR3: CASNRDRGRNIQYF

D: -
size: once
J: TRBJ1-4
V: TRBV19
DNA: TGTGCCAGTAGTATGACAGTTAATGAAAAACTGTTTTTT
CDR3: CASSMTVNEKLFF

D: -
size: -
J: TRBJ1-1
V: TRBV24-1
DNA: TGTGCCACCAGTGATTATGCTAACACTGAAGCTTTCTTT
CDR3: CATSDYANTEAFF

D: -
size: -
J: TRBJ1-2
V: TRBV9
DNA: TGTGCCAGCAGCGTAGCAACAGGGTCGGGCTATGGCTACACCTTC
CDR3: CASSVATGSGYGYTF

D: -
size: few
J: TRBJ2-2
V: TRBV29-1
DNA: TGCAGCGTTGTGTTATGGGGCACCGGGGAGCTGTTTTTT
CDR3: CSVVLWGTGELFF

D: TRBD1
size: few
J: TRBJ1-2
V: TRBV11-3
DNA: TGTGCCAGCAGCCCCGGGTCCCTGGGACAGGGGATCGTTGGCTACACCTTC
CDR3: CASSPGSLGQGIVGYTF

D: -
size: -
J: TRBJ2-1
V: TRBV30
DNA: TGTGCCTGGAGCGGTCGAAGAGCGCGGAGCTCCTACAATGAGCAGTTCTTC
CDR3: CAWSGRRARSSYNEQFF

D: TRBD1
size: -
J: TRBJ1-6
V: TRBV19
DNA: TGTGCCAGTAGCCGGGCCGGGACAGCCCTAAATTCACCCCTCCACTTT
CDR3: CASSRAGTALNSPLHF

D: -
size: -
J: TRBJ1-5
V: TRBV5-1
DNA: TGCGCCAGCAGCTTGAACCGTGGAGGACAGCCCCAGCATTTT
CDR3: CASSLNRGGQPQHF

D: -
size: -
J: TRBJ2-3
V: TRBV7-9
DNA: TGTGCCAGCAGCTTAAACGTCCAGGCAGGTCAAGCTTCAGATACGCAGTATTTT
CDR3: CASSLNVQAGQASDTQYF

D: -
size: -
J: TRBJ2-2
V: TRBV6-4
DNA: TGTGCCAGCAGACCGGGAGCGAACACCGGGGAGCTGTTTTTT
CDR3: CASRPGANTGELFF

D: -
size: -
J: TRBJ2-7
V: TRBV7-9
DNA: TGTGCCAGCAGCTTAGGCCTTCTGGGAGAGCAGTACTTC
CDR3: CASSLGLLGEQYF

D: -
size: -
J: TRBJ1-4
V: TRBV18
DNA: TGTGCCAGCTCACGTACCACACTGGGTCCTGGGGAAAAACTGTTTTTT
CDR3: CASSRTTLGPGEKLFF

D: -
size: -
J: TRBJ2-7
V: TRBV15
DNA: TGTGCCACCAGTAGCAGCGACTCCGAGCAGTACTTC
CDR3: CATSSSDSEQYF

D: TRBD1
size: -
J: TRBJ2-7
V: TRBV7-9
DNA: TGTGCCAGCAGCTTTCGGGACAGGGGCCTCCCGGCCCACTACGAGCAGTACTTC
CDR3: CASSFRDRGLPAHYEQYF

D: -
size: few
J: TRBJ1-1
V: TRBV9
DNA: TGTGCCAGCAGCGTAGGCCTGCGGTGGACTGAAGCTTTCTTT
CDR3: CASSVGLRWTEAFF

D: -
size: -
J: TRBJ1-6
V: TRBV30
DNA: TGTGCCTGGAGTGTAGGGCTCAGAAATAATTCACCCCTCCACTTT
CDR3: CAWSVGLRNNSPLHF

D: TRBD1
size: -
J: TRBJ1-2
V: TRBV3-1/TRBV3-2
DNA: TGTGCCAGCAGCCAGGCAGGGGGGGCTCGTAGCTACACCTTC
CDR3: CASSQAGGARSYTF

D: -
size: -
J: TRBJ2-5
V: TRBV18
DNA: TGTGCCAGCTCACCCCCGACCATGGAGACCCAGTACTTC
CDR3: CASSPPTMETQYF

D: -
size: -
J: TRBJ2-5
V: TRBV7-9
DNA: TGTGCCAGCAGCCCAGGCCAAGAGACCCAGTACTTC
CDR3: CASSPGQETQYF

D: -
size: -
J: TRBJ1-1
V: TRBV13
DNA: TGTGCCAGCAGCTTAGGCCGGGGTTGGCGTACTGAAGCTTTCTTT
CDR3: CASSLGRGWRTEAFF

D: -
size: -
J: TRBJ1-2
V: TRBV27
DNA: TGTGCCAGCAGTCCTATTGGCAACTATGGCTACACCTTC
CDR3: CASSPIGNYGYTF

D: -
size: -
J: TRBJ1-4
V: TRBV19
DNA: TGTGCCAGTAGTATGCACAGGGAAAGCGAAAAACTGTTTTTT
CDR3: CASSMHRESEKLFF

D: TRBD2
size: once
J: TRBJ2-4
V: TRBV20-1
DNA: TGCAGTGCTAGTGGGCTAGCGGGGTGGGGGGCCAAAAACATTCAGTACTTC
CDR3: CSASGLAGWGAKNIQYF

D: -
size: -
J: TRBJ2-3
V: TRBV18
DNA: TGTGCCAGCTCACCAGTACTAGCAGATACGCAGTATTTT
CDR3: CASSPVLADTQYF

D: TRBD1
size: -
J: TRBJ1-2
V: TRBV11-3
DNA: TGTGCCAGCAGCCAATGGGACAGGGTGAACTATGGCTACACCTTC
CDR3: CASSQWDRVNYGYTF

D: TRBD1
size: -
J: TRBJ1-4
V: TRBV11-3
DNA: TGTGCCAGCAGCCCCGGACAGGGGGGGGAAAAACTGTTTTTT
CDR3: CASSPGQGGEKLFF

D: -
size: -
J: TRBJ1-6
V: TRBV6-7
DNA: TGTGCCAGCAGTTACTCCGAAGGGACATATAATTCACCCCTCCACTTT
CDR3: CASSYSEGTYNSPLHF

D: -
size: few
J: TRBJ1-1
V: TRBV6-4
DNA: TGTGCCAGCAGTGTTCAGCCTAACACTGAAGCTTTCTTT
CDR3: CASSVQPNTEAFF

D: -
size: -
J: TRBJ2-3
V: TRBV5-5
DNA: TGTGCCAGCAGCCCACTAGGCACAGATACGCAGTATTTT
CDR3: CASSPLGTDTQYF

D: -
size: -
J: TRBJ1-2
V: TRBV29-1
DNA: TGCAGCGTTGAAGGGTACTATGGCTACACCTTC
CDR3: CSVEGYYGYTF

D: -
size: -
J: TRBJ2-5
V: TRBV29-1
DNA: TGCAGCGTTGAGGGGGGGCGGCAAGAGACCCAGTACTTC
CDR3: CSVEGGRQETQYF

D: -
size: -
J: TRBJ2-3
V: TRBV5-6
DNA: TGTGCCAGCAGGTTTGGGGGGGCTAGCACAGATACGCAGTATTTT
CDR3: CASRFGGASTDTQYF

D: -
size: -
J: TRBJ2-5
V: TRBV6-5
DNA: TGTGCCAGCACCATGGGCAGAGGGAGAGGGACCCAGTACTTC
CDR3: CASTMGRGRGTQYF

D: TRBD1
size: -
J: TRBJ2-3
V: TRBV24-1
DNA: TGTGCCACAGGACAGGGGACGGATACGCAGTATTTT
CDR3: CATGQGTDTQYF

D: -
size: -
J: TRBJ1-5
V: TRBV21-1
DNA: TGTGCCAGCAGCATGGACAGGAGCAATCAGCCCCAGCATTTT
CDR3: CASSMDRSNQPQHF

D: TRBD1
size: -
J: TRBJ1-1
V: TRBV7-9
DNA: TGTGCCAGCAGCCCCCGGGACAGGGGACTCATGAACACTGAAGCTTTCTTT
CDR3: CASSPRDRGLMNTEAFF

D: -
size: -
J: TRBJ1-4
V: TRBV7-2
DNA: TGTGCCAGCAGCTCTCAGGGAGGGGCGAGGGAAAAACTGTTTTTT
CDR3: CASSSQGGAREKLFF

D: -
size: -
J: TRBJ1-1
V: TRBV10-3
DNA: TGTGCCATCAGTGAGGGGGCTGAAGCTTTCTTT
CDR3: CAISEGAEAFF

D: -
size: -
J: TRBJ2-5
V: TRBV7-9
DNA: TGTGCCAGCAGCTTAGCGGGCGGACAAGAGACCCAGTACTTC
CDR3: CASSLAGGQETQYF